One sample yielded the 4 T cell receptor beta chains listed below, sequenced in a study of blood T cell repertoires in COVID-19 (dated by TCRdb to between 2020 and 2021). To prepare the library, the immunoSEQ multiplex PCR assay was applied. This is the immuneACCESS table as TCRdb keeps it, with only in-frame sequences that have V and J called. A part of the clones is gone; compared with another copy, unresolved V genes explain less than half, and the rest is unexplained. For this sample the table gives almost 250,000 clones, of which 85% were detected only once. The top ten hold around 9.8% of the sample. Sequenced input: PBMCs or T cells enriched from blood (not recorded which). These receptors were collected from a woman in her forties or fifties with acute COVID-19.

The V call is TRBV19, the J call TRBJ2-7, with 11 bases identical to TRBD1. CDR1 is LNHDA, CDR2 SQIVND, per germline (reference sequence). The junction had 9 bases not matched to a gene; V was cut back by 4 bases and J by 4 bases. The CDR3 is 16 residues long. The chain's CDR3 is CASSTAFGTGGYEQYF. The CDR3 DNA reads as TGTGCCAGTAGTACCGCGTTCGGGACAGGGGGATACGAGCAGTACTTC. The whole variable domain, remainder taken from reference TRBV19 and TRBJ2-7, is DGGITQSPKYLFRKEGQNVTLSCEQNLNHDAMYWYRQDPGQGLRLIYYSQIVNDFQKGDIAEGYSVSREKKESFPLTVTSAQKNPTAFYLCASSTAFGTGGYEQYFGPGTRLTVT.

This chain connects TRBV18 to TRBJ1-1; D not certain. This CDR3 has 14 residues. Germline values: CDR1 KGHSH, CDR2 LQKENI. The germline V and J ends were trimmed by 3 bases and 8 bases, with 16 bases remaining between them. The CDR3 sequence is CASSPGNQRSEAFF. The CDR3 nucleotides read TGTGCCAGCTCACCCGGGAACCAGAGGAGCGAAGCTTTCTTT.

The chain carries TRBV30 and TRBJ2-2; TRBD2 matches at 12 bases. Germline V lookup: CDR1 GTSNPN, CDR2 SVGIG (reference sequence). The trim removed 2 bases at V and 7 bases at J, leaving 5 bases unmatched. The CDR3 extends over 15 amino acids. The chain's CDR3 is CAWSSSGGALGELFF. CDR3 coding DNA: TGTGCCTGGAGTTCTAGCGGGGGGGCTCTCGGGGAGCTGTTTTTT.

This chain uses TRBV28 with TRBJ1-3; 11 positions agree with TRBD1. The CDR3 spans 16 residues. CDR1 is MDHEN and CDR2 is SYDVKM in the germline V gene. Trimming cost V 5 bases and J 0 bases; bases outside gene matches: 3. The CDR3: CASSRTGGFSGNTIYF. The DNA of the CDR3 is TGTGCCAGCAGTCGGACAGGGGGCTTCTCTGGAAACACCATATATTTT.